What follows is one T cell receptor (beta chain) and its context. The antigen remains undetermined. The record originates from a study of T cells in tumors after PD-1 blockade. Whole-study context: Prior checkpoint blockade, systemic immunosuppressant use, or anti-cancer therapy within 4 weeks excluded patients.

Study-wide results and limits: About 41% of tumor TCR clonotypes were also found in blood.

Germline V gene lookup returns CDR1 SGHVS and CDR2 FQNEAQ. Trimming pared 5 bases from V and 5 bases from J, leaving 18 bases between. The CDR3 loop spans 15 amino acids. Method: immunoSEQ multiplex PCR; TCRdb's copy keeps in-frame clones and lacks some. The data contain about 59,000 clones, about four fifths of them singletons. The starting material was PBMCs, obtained before anti-PD-1 treatment. This clonotype originated in a human donor with basal cell carcinoma. The rearrangement uses TRBV7-8 and TRBJ1-2; TRBD1 might be the D (5 bases). CDR3 amino acids: CASSPLGRGRYGYTF. The CDR3 DNA is TGTGCCAGCAGCCCGCTAGGTCGGGGACGATATGGCTACACCTTC.